The clone carrying this TCR beta chain was counted a few times. This sample was included in a study of T cell changes during pregnancy in multiple sclerosis. Profiled with immunoSEQ multiplex PCR; TCRdb holds only in-frame clones, not every one. The sample shows around 100,000 clones, around 93% of them seen only once. CDR3 length equals 14 residues. Trimming left V 5 bases short and J 7 bases short, with 17 bases between. Germline CDR1 is SGHVS and CDR2 is FQNEAQ. The chain has TRBV7-8 and TRBJ1-1, with D possibly TRBD1 on 6 matching bases. The origin of this receptor is a female donor with multiple sclerosis, enrolled in a pregnancy study. Here the sequenced sample was peripheral blood, taken before pregnancy. The DNA of the CDR3 is TGTGCCAGCAGCCCGAGGACCACAGGGAATGAAGCTTTCTTT. This sequence encodes CASSPRTTGNEAFF.